The 20 T cell receptor beta chains below come from one sample, sequenced in a study of shared clonotypes between healthy human individuals. CD45RO-negative CD8 cells positively selected for CCR7 made up the naive population, which excluded terminally differentiated effector memory CD45RA+ cells. Assay: immunoSEQ multiplex PCR; the TCRdb copy retains only in-frame clones and omits some. The table shows more than 2 million clones, with about 95% occurring only once. Material: naive CD8+ T cells sorted from blood. These receptors were obtained from a man aged 18 to 29 in good health.

The chain has TRBV7-9 and TRBJ2-7; tentatively, D is TRBD1 (6 bases). CDR3 length: 16 residues. Germline V gene lookup returns CDR1 SEHNR and CDR2 FQNEAQ (reference sequence). V lost 4 bases, J lost 2 bases, and 18 bases lay in between. The CDR3 here is CASSSHTNRETYEQYF. In DNA, the CDR3 is TGTGCCAGCAGCTCTCACACTAACAGGGAAACCTACGAGCAGTACTTC.

The chain has TRBV13 and TRBJ2-7; D perhaps matches TRBD2 (6 bases). The ends were cut back, 0 bases at V and 5 bases at J, with 11 bases in the middle. The CDR3 sequence is 14 residues long. Per the germline V gene, CDR1 is PRHDT and CDR2 is FYEKMQ (reference sequence). CDR3 in amino acids: CASSLGAQRDEQYF. For the CDR3, the DNA is TGTGCCAGCAGCTTAGGCGCCCAGCGGGACGAGCAGTACTTC.

The V call is TRBV4-1, the J call TRBJ1-4; 7 bases line up with TRBD1. There are 16 residues in the CDR3. The germline V gene has CDR1 MGHRA and CDR2 YSYEKL. The V segment lost 2 bases and the J segment 5 bases; nucleotides outside the gene matches: 8. This CDR3 is CASSQPWGQQNEKLFF. In nucleotides, the CDR3 is TGCGCCAGCAGCCAACCTTGGGGACAGCAGAATGAAAAACTGTTTTTT.

The chain couples TRBV30 to TRBJ2-1, with 7 bases aligning to TRBD2. The J segment lost 6 bases and the V segment lost 1 base, leaving 6 bases of the junction unmatched. The germline V gene encodes CDR1 GTSNPN and CDR2 SVGIG (reference sequence). The CDR3 runs 14 residues. The CDR3 is CAWSASGAFNEQFF. DNA for the CDR3: TGTGCCTGGAGTGCCAGCGGGGCCTTCAATGAGCAGTTCTTC.

The chain has TRBV5-6 and TRBJ1-1, with D possibly matching TRBD1 (6 bases). Germline V gene lookup returns CDR1 SGHDT and CDR2 YYEEEE. CDR3 size: 18 residues. Trimming took off 4 bases at V and 2 bases at J, with 24 bases between the two ends. The CDR3 reads CASSPPGQGRVGNTEAFF. The CDR3 bases are TGTGCCAGCAGCCCCCCGGGACAAGGAAGGGTAGGAAACACTGAAGCTTTCTTT.

The chain recombines TRBV27 with TRBJ2-6; D unclear. The V end lost 5 bases, the J end lost 0 bases, and 11 bases lay between the germline ends. The CDR3 runs 16 residues. From germline, CDR1 is MNHEY and CDR2 SMNVEV (reference sequence). CDR3 DNA sequence: TGTGCCAGCAGTAATCGCCCGGTCTCTGGGGCCAACGTCCTGACTTTC. Its protein is CASSNRPVSGANVLTF.

The chain couples TRBV10-3 to TRBJ2-5; 9 bases fit TRBD1. CDR3 length: 12 residues. V lost 9 bases to trimming and J lost 5 bases; unmatched junction nucleotides: 4. From germline, CDR1 is ENHRY and CDR2 SYGVKD. CDR3 sequence (DNA): TGTGCCATACAGGGGGCCGATGAGACCCAGTACTTC. Protein sequence: CAIQGADETQYF.

The chain combines TRBV5-6 with TRBJ1-6; no clear D gene. Germline V CDR1 and CDR2: SGHDT, YYEEEE. Trimming removed 0 bases at V and 14 bases at J, with 12 bases between. The CDR3 length is 13 residues. The CDR3 DNA follows: TGTGCCAGCAGCTTGGATTTTTCCAATGCCCTCCACTTT. Translated: CASSLDFSNALHF.

This sequence joins TRBV10-1 and TRBJ1-4; D may be TRBD1 (6 bases). CDR1 is WNHNN, CDR2 SYGVQD, per germline (reference sequence). This CDR3 comprises 14 residues. V lost 2 bases, J lost 8 bases, and 12 bases lay in between. CDR3: CASSERTAGEKLFF. CDR3 DNA: TGCGCCAGCAGTGAGAGGACAGCGGGAGAAAAACTGTTTTTT.

This rearrangement joins TRBV6-5 to TRBJ2-5, with 8 bases lining up with TRBD1. CDR3 size: 15 residues. Trimming took 5 bases from V and 4 from J; bases not matched to a gene: 9. Germline V gene data show CDR1 as MNHEY and CDR2 as SVGAGI. CDR3 DNA sequence: TGTGCCAGCAGTAAGCTTCCCAGGGGGCGAGAGACCCAGTACTTC. Translating it yields CASSKLPRGRETQYF.

This chain connects TRBV5-6 to TRBJ2-1, with 8 bases identical to TRBD2. Germline V gene lookup returns CDR1 SGHDT and CDR2 YYEEEE. V lost 4 bases, J lost 4 bases, and 7 bases stayed unmatched. This CDR3 spans 15 amino acids. The DNA of the CDR3 is TGTGCCAGCAGCCCGGGGGGGGCTACATACAATGAGCAGTTCTTC. Amino acids: CASSPGGATYNEQFF.

V usage is TRBV6-1 and J usage is TRBJ1-1, with no clear D. CDR1 and CDR2 from the germline V gene are MNHNS and SASEGT. CDR3 size: 16 residues. Trimming removed 2 bases at V and 3 bases at J, with 16 bases between. The CDR3 sequence is CASSESWTGEDTEAFF. The CDR3 coding sequence is TGTGCCAGCAGTGAATCTTGGACCGGGGAGGACACTGAAGCTTTCTTT.

The V call is TRBV7-3, the J call TRBJ2-7, with D tentatively TRBD1 or TRBD2 (5 bases each). Trimming cost V 5 bases and J 7 bases, with 18 bases left between them. CDR3 length: 14 amino acids. CDR1 SGHTA and CDR2 FQGTGA come from the germline V gene. The CDR3 reads CASSPTVGPGEQYF. The CDR3, as DNA: TGTGCCAGCAGCCCCACCGTGGGGCCGGGAGAGCAGTACTTC. Full variable domain (missing parts from reference TRBV7-3 and TRBJ2-7): GAGVSQTPSNKVTEKGKYVELRCDPISGHTALYWYRQSLGQGPEFLIYFQGTGAADDSGLPNDRFFAVRPEGSVSTLKIQRTERGDSAVYLCASSPTVGPGEQYFGPGTRLTVT.

The rearrangement joins TRBV4-3 to TRBJ2-3; 8 nucleotides align to TRBD2. V gave up 0 bases and J gave up 5 bases; unmatched junction bases: 7. The CDR3 spans 16 residues. Germline CDR1 and CDR2: LGHNA and YSLEER. CDR3 bases: TGCGCCAGCAGCCAAGAACTCGCGGGAGGAGGAGATACGCAGTATTTT. Translated: CASSQELAGGGDTQYF.

This chain links TRBV5-1 with TRBJ2-7; the D call may be TRBD1 or TRBD2 (5 bases each). Germline loops: CDR1 SGHRS, CDR2 YFSETQ. The CDR3 has 16 amino acids. V lost 1 base and J lost 2, with 16 bases in between. The CDR3 region has the DNA TGCGCCAGCAGCTTGTCCGGGACGAGTGTTCCCTACGAGCAGTACTTC. As protein: CASSLSGTSVPYEQYF.

The V and J genes are TRBV10-2 and TRBJ2-7, with 7 bases identical to TRBD2. The CDR3 contains 14 residues. CDR1 WSHSY and CDR2 SAAADI come from the germline V gene. V lost 6 bases to trimming and J lost 4 bases; unmatched junction nucleotides: 9. As DNA, the CDR3 is TGCGCCAGCAGCACTGGACTAGAGACGTACGAGCAGTACTTC. Its protein product is CASSTGLETYEQYF.

The chain employs TRBV13 and TRBJ2-7, with D possibly matching TRBD2 (7 bases). V was trimmed by 2 bases and J by 0 bases, leaving 23 bases between them. The CDR3 has 19 residues. The V gene's germline CDR1 is PRHDT and CDR2 FYEKMQ (reference sequence). The CDR3 DNA sequence: TGTGCCAGCAGCTTAAGTTACGGGCGGGGGCCGGGCAGCTCCTACGAGCAGTACTTC. It specifies CASSLSYGRGPGSSYEQYF.

The chain carries TRBV9 and TRBJ1-1, with D unresolved. V was pared by 4 bases and J by 4 bases, with 17 bases between. The CDR3 loop spans 15 amino acids. Germline values: CDR1 SGDLS, CDR2 YYNGEE. The DNA of the CDR3 is TGTGCCAGCAGCCCGGGAGCCATTATAGGCACTGAAGCTTTCTTT. Translated: CASSPGAIIGTEAFF.

The rearrangement links TRBV6-5 to TRBJ2-7, with 8 bases aligning to TRBD1. CDR1 and CDR2 from the germline V gene are MNHEY and SVGAGI. This CDR3 is 14 amino acids long. Losses at the gene ends were 9 bases for V and 6 bases for J; bases not matched to a gene: 13. Here the CDR3 DNA reads TGTGCCAGTGGGATTGGACAGGGTGTGGGCGAGCAGTACTTC. Amino acid sequence: CASGIGQGVGEQYF.

CDR3 sequence reads: CASSPTGVDTEAFF. The DNA of the CDR3 is TGTGCCAGCAGCCCAACCGGGGTTGACACTGAAGCTTTCTTT. The chain links TRBV7-3 to TRBJ1-1; D is unclear. Germline V gene sequence: CDR1 SGHTA, CDR2 FQGTGA. This CDR3 region has 14 residues. The V end was cut by 5 bases, the J end by 3 bases, with 13 bases between. Supplemented by reference TRBV7-3 and TRBJ1-1, the full variable domain reads GAGVSQTPSNKVTEKGKYVELRCDPISGHTALYWYRQSLGQGPEFLIYFQGTGAADDSGLPNDRFFAVRPEGSVSTLKIQRTERGDSAVYLCASSPTGVDTEAFFGQGTRLTVV.